A single T cell receptor beta chain is shown here with its context. Its target is unknown. The PCR contained 60 Vbeta and 13 Jbeta primers. Libraries were prepared by immunoSEQ multiplex PCR; TCRdb keeps only in-frame clonotypes and omits some of them. The sample holds about 120,000 clones, about four fifths seen once. The CDR3 is made up of 12 amino acids. Germline values: CDR1 SQVTM, CDR2 ANQGSEA. The V and J ends lost 6 bases and 5 bases, in that order; junction bases with no gene match: 6. This sample is part of a study of cytomegalovirus exposure and HLA in healthy donors. Notes on the study in general: It is likely that the observed cluster of highly shared sequence variants was a sequencing artifact. In an earlier analysis, about 90% or about 30%: the productive usage of most TCR beta V segments. What TCR beta sequences reportedly achieved was accurate prediction of HLA-A and HLA-B alleles in most subjects.

Sequenced: PBMCs. The genes are TRBV29-1 and TRBJ1-2; 7 nucleotides agree with TRBD1. This clonotype was obtained from a woman between 40 and 55 years old in good health and CMV-seronegative. The CDR3 DNA sequence: TGCAGCGTCCAGGGGGAGCTATATGGCTACACCTTC. Encoded protein: CSVQGELYGYTF.